A selection of T cell receptor beta chains follows, all from one sample in a study of blood T cell repertoires in COVID-19. Libraries were prepared by immunoSEQ multiplex PCR; TCRdb keeps only in-frame clonotypes and omits some of them. In the table there are 250,000 to 350,000 clones, around 84% of which are singletons. Sequenced sample: PBMCs or T cells enriched from blood (not recorded which). The receptors originated from a woman in her late teens or twenties who had recovered from COVID-19. CDR3s include the opening cysteine and the closing phenylalanine or tryptophan. Fields, in order: D gene, clone size, V gene, J gene, CDR3 protein, CDR3 DNA. The D gene is left open where the match is weak. The size of a clone is reported for some rows only, either as once, few or many, or as a class for expanded clones.

NA	NA	TRBV2	TRBJ1-2	CASSVLGDQLGYTF	TGTGCCAGCAGTGTCCTAGGGGATCAACTTGGCTACACCTTC
NA	NA	TRBV19	TRBJ1-1	CASTPGYAWAEEVNTEAFF	TGTGCCAGTACCCCCGGGTACGCTTGGGCGGAGGAGGTGAACACTGAAGCTTTCTTT
TRBD2	NA	TRBV4-2	TRBJ2-2	CASSLWASGNTGELFF	TGTGCCAGCAGCCTCTGGGCTAGCGGGAACACCGGGGAGCTGTTTTTT
TRBD1	NA	TRBV20-1	TRBJ1-2	CSARETGQPNF	TGCAGTGCTAGAGAGACGGGACAGCCCAATTTC
NA	NA	TRBV18	TRBJ1-1	CASSPPSPRVNTEAFF	TGTGCCAGCTCACCACCGAGTCCCAGGGTGAACACTGAAGCTTTCTTT
TRBD1	NA	TRBV7-9	TRBJ1-6	CASSLQTGNSPLHF	TGTGCCAGCAGCTTACAGACAGGGAATTCACCCCTCCACTTT
TRBD1	NA	TRBV7-9	TRBJ1-1	CASSDRDRGQADTEAFF	TGTGCCAGCAGCGACCGGGACAGGGGGCAAGCGGACACTGAAGCTTTCTTT
TRBD1	NA	TRBV2	TRBJ2-2	CASRGDSDTGELFF	TGTGCCAGCAGGGGGGACAGCGACACCGGGGAGCTGTTTTTT
NA	NA	TRBV4-2	TRBJ1-6	CASSQESGGSRSPLHF	TGTGCCAGCAGCCAAGAGTCTGGCGGTTCAAGGTCACCCCTCCACTTT
NA	NA	TRBV28	TRBJ1-1	CASSLLSTEAFF	TGTGCCAGCAGTTTACTGTCTACTGAAGCTTTCTTT
TRBD1	few	TRBV28	TRBJ1-5	CASSPGQDNQPQHF	TGTGCCAGCAGTCCCGGACAGGACAATCAGCCCCAGCATTTT
NA	NA	TRBV7-9	TRBJ2-2	CASSLTPFNTGELFF	TGTGCCAGCAGCCTAACCCCCTTCAACACCGGGGAGCTGTTTTTT
NA	NA	TRBV28	TRBJ1-5	CASSLAGSQPQHF	TGTGCCAGCAGTTTGGCGGGGTCCCAGCCCCAGCATTTT
TRBD1	NA	TRBV28	TRBJ1-2	CASSSPGQGYYGYTF	TGTGCCAGCAGTTCTCCGGGACAGGGATACTATGGCTACACCTTC
TRBD1	NA	TRBV3-1/TRBV3-2	TRBJ1-2	CASSQEGAGGGYTF	TGTGCCAGCAGCCAAGAAGGGGCAGGGGGCGGCTACACCTTC
NA	once	TRBV5-6	TRBJ1-2	CASSRYRAEFYGYTF	TGTGCCAGCAGCCGGTACAGGGCAGAATTCTATGGCTACACCTTC
NA	NA	TRBV12-3/TRBV12-4	TRBJ1-2	CASSEGPLRVYTF	TGTGCCAGCAGTGAGGGCCCTCTCCGTGTCTACACCTTC
NA	NA	TRBV5-1	TRBJ1-5	CASSFHRGKGLDQPQHF	TGCGCCAGCAGCTTTCATCGCGGGAAAGGGCTCGATCAGCCCCAGCATTTT
NA	NA	TRBV28	TRBJ1-2	CASSLQINYGYTF	TGTGCCAGCAGTTTACAGATTAACTATGGCTACACCTTC
NA	NA	TRBV6-5	TRBJ1-2	CASSYSRGKGYGYTF	TGTGCCAGCAGTTACTCTAGGGGGAAGGGATATGGCTACACCTTC
NA	NA	TRBV4-1	TRBJ2-7	CASSQETTGITYEQYF	TGCGCCAGCAGCCAAGAAACCACCGGGATTACCTACGAGCAGTACTTC
NA	once	TRBV27	TRBJ2-5	CASKMNSGETQYF	TGTGCCAGCAAGATGAACTCGGGGGAGACCCAGTACTTC
NA	NA	TRBV12-3/TRBV12-4	TRBJ2-3	CASSRTQGSTQYF	TGTGCCAGCAGCCGAACCCAGGGGAGTACGCAGTATTTT
TRBD1	NA	TRBV5-4	TRBJ2-5	CASSLTGAETQYF	TGTGCCAGCAGTTTGACAGGGGCCGAGACCCAGTACTTC
NA	once	TRBV2	TRBJ2-3	CASSSEKSTDTQYF	TGTGCCAGCAGTTCTGAGAAAAGCACAGATACGCAGTATTTT
TRBD1	NA	TRBV5-1	TRBJ2-2	CASSPETGNPRERAGELFF	TGCGCCAGCAGCCCCGAGACAGGGAACCCCCGCGAACGGGCCGGGGAGCTGTTTTTT
NA	NA	TRBV7-9	TRBJ1-2	CASSEAGRNYGYTF	TGTGCCAGCAGCGAAGCGGGACGGAACTATGGCTACACCTTC
TRBD2	NA	TRBV30	TRBJ2-3	CASDSPLAGDGTDTQYF	TGTGCTTCAGACTCCCCCCTAGCGGGAGACGGCACAGATACGCAGTATTTT